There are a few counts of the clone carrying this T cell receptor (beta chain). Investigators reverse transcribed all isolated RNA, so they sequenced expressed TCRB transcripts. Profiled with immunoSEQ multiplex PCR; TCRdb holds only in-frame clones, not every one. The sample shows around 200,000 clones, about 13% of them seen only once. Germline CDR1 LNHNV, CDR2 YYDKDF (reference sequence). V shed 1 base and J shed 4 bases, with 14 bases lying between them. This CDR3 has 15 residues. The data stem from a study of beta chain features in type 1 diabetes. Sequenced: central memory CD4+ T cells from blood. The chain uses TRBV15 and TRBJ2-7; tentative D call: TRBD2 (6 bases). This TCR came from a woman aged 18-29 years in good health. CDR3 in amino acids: CATSRVPGLRYEQYF. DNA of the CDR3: TGTGCCACCAGCAGAGTTCCGGGACTGAGATACGAGCAGTACTTC.